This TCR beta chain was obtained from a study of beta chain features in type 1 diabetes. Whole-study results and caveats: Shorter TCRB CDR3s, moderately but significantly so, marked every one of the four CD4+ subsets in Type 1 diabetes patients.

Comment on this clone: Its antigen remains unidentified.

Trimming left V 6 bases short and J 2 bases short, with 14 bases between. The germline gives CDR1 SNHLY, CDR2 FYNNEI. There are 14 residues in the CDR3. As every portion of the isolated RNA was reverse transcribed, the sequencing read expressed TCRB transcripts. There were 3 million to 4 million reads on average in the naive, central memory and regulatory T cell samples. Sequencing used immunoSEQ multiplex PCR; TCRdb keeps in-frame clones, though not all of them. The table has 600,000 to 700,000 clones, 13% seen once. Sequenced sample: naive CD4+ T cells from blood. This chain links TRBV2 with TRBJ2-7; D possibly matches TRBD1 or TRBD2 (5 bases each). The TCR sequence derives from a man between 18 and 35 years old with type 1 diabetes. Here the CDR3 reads CASRGRSTAYEQYF. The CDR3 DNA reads TGTGCCAGCAGGGGACGTTCCACGGCCTACGAGCAGTACTTC.